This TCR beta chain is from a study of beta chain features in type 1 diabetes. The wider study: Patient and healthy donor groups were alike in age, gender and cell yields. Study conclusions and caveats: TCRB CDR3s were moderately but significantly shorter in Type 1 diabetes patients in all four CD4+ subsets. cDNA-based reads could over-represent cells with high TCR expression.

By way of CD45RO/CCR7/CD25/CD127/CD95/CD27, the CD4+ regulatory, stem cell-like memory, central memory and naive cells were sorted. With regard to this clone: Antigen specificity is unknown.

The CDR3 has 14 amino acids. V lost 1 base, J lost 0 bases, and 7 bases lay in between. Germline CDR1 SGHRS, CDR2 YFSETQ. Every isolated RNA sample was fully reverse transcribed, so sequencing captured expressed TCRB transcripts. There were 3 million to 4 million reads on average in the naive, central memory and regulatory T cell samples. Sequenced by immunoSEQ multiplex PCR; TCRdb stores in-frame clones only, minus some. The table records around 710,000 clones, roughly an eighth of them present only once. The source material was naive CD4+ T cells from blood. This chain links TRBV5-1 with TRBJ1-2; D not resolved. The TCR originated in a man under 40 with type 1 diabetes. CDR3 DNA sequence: TGCGCCAGCAGCTTGACGGAGCCTAACTATGGCTACACCTTC. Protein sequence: CASSLTEPNYGYTF.